The 2 T cell receptor beta chains reported below all come from one sample, sequenced in a study of regulatory T cells in long-lasting Graves disease. Documented time point: newly diagnosed GD, antithyroid drugs for less than 3 months. PBMC RNA was the source of the TCR library. TCR beta libraries were built with iRepertoire HTBI primers and Arm-PCR of CDR3 regions. MiXCR was run by TCRdb on the multiplex PCR reads, yielding one entry per CDR3 protein. The sample yields 400,000 to 450,000 distinct CDR3 sequences, around 14% seen once. The sample also formed part of further work on T cells in Graves' hyperthyroidism and ophthalmopathy.

The sequenced sample was peripheral blood mononuclear cells (PBMCs), obtained at new diagnosis, from a patient treated with antithyroid drugs. All receptors derive from a woman in her twenties or thirties with Graves disease.

The gene calls are TRBV6-4 and TRBJ1-6; D remains unclear. CDR1 is MRHNA, CDR2 SNTAGT, per germline. This CDR3 region has 14 residues. V lost 4 bases to trimming and J lost 10 bases, with 14 bases between them. This CDR3 is CASSAASVGSPLHF. As DNA, the CDR3 is TGTGCCAGCAGTGCGGCCTCAGTGGGGTCACCCCTCCACTTT.

This clonotype was found many times. The genes are TRBV7-9 and TRBJ1-1, with D possibly TRBD1 on 6 matching bases. This CDR3 comprises 14 residues. V was shortened by 2 bases and J by 3 bases, with 10 bases between the two germline ends. Germline assignment: CDR1 SEHNR and CDR2 FQNEAQ (reference sequence). The CDR3 DNA sequence: TGTGCCAGCAGCTTATCAGGGGCGGACACTGAAGCTTTCTTT. Protein product: CASSLSGADTEAFF. Supplemented by reference TRBV7-9 and TRBJ1-1, the full variable domain reads DTGVSQNPRHKITKRGQNVTFRCDPISEHNRLYWYRQTLGQGPEFLTYFQNEAQLEKSRLLSDRFSAERPKGSFSTLEIQRTEQGDSAMYLCASSLSGADTEAFFGQGTRLTVV.